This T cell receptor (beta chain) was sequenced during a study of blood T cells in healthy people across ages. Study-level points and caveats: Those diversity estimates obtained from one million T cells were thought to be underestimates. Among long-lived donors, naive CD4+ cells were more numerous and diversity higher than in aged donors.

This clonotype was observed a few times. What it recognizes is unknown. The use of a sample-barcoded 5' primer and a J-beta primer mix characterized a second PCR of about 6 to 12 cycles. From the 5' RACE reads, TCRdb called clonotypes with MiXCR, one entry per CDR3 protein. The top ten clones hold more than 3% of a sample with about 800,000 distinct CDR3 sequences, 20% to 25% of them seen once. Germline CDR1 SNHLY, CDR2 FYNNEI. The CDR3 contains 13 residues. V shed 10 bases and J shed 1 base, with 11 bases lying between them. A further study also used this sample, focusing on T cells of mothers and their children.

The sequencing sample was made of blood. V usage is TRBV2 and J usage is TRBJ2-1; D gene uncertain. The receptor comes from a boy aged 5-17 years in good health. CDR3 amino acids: CATKASSYNEQFF. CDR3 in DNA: TGTGCCACCAAGGCGAGTTCCTACAATGAGCAGTTCTTC.